Sequencing of this TCR beta chain was carried out in a study of T cells after yellow fever vaccination. Study overall: Those fractions that held only low numbers of cells were prepared using the SMART-Seq v4 Ultra Low Input RNA kit. Notes on the study in general: Subsequent booster samples again held most clones from primary vaccination (more than 95% CD4, about 90% CD8). On re-exposure, the response was weaker but peaked faster, at day 5 versus 15. Contamination of FACS-sorted repertoires by abundant clonotypes from the bulk population could occur.

One entry per CDR3 protein results from TCRdb running MiXCR on the 5' RACE reads. The sample records 280,000 or so distinct CDR3 sequences, 8.7% being singletons. In its sample, this clonotype was seen a few times. Its specificity is not known. Material: CD4+ T cells sorted from PBMCs, obtained 5 days after the yellow fever booster vaccination. The source is a man between 18 and 29 years old who received the YFV17D yellow fever vaccine.

In nucleotides, the CDR3 is TGTGCCACCTCCGGGACAGGCTTTTCACCCCTCCACTTT. Residues: CATSGTGFSPLHF. V gene TRBV6-5 combines with J gene TRBJ1-6; TRBD1 matches at 8 bases. Germline assignment: CDR1 MNHEY and CDR2 SVGAGI. The V segment lost 10 bases and the J segment 9 bases; nucleotides outside the gene matches: 8. CDR3 length equals 13 residues.